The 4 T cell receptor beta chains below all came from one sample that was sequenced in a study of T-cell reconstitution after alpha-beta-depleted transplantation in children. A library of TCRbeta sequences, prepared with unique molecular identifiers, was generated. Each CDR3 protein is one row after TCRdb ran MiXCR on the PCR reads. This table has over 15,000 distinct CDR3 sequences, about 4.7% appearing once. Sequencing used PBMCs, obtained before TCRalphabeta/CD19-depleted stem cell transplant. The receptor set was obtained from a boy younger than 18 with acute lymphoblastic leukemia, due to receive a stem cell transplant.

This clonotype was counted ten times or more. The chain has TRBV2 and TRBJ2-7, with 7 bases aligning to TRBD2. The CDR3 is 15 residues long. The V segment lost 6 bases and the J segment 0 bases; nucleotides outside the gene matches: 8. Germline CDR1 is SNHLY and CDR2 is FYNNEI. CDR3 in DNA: TGTGCCAGCAGATGGGGGGGGTCAAGCTCCTACGAGCAGTACTTC. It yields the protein CASRWGGSSSYEQYF.

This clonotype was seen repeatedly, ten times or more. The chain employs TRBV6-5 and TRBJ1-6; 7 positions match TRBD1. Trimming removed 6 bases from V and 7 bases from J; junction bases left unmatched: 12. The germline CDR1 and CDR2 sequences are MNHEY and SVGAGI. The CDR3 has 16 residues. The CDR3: CASSPGGGSYNSPLHF. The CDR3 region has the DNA TGTGCCAGCAGCCCAGGAGGGGGCTCTTACAATTCACCCCTCCACTTT.

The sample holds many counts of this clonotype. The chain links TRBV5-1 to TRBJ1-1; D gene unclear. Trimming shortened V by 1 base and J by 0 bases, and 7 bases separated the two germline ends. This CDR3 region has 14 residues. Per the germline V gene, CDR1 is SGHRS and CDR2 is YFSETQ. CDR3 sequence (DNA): TGCGCCAGCAGCTTGTCCGCAGTGAACACTGAAGCTTTCTTT. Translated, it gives CASSLSAVNTEAFF.

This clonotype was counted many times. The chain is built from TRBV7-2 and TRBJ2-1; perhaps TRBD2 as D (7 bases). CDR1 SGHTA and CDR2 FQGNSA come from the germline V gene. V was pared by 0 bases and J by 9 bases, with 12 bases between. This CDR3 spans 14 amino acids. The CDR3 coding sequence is TGTGCCAGCAGCTTAGCGGGGGGGCTGATTGAGCAGTTCTTC. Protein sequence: CASSLAGGLIEQFF.